This T cell receptor beta chain was identified in a study of T-cell reconstitution after alpha-beta-depleted transplantation in children. Study-wide points: At the one-year point after transplant, T-cell counts and TCRbeta diversity were found to come mostly from T cells that had been newly produced.

CDR3 size: 15 residues. The V and J ends lost 2 bases and 6 bases respectively, with 11 bases between them. CDR1 and CDR2 from the germline V gene are MNHEY and SVGAGI. It was with unique molecular identifiers that the TCRbeta library was prepared. TCRdb re-called the PCR reads through MiXCR, storing one row per CDR3 protein. The sample consists of hundreds of thousands of distinct CDR3 sequences, about 21% of them appearing once. The table lists this clonotype with a few counts. The antigen remains undetermined. This TCR was recovered from a boy under two years old who had a stem cell transplant for acute myeloid leukemia, so the T cells may come from the graft donor. The V call is TRBV6-5, the J call TRBJ1-6, with TRBD1 as a possible D gene (5 bases). The specimen comprised PBMCs, mostly from graft donor cells, sampled 360 days after TCRalphabeta/CD19-depleted stem cell transplant. The DNA of the CDR3 is TGTGCCAGCAGTTACGCTGACAGACGTAATTCACCCCTCCACTTT. Its protein product is CASSYADRRNSPLHF.